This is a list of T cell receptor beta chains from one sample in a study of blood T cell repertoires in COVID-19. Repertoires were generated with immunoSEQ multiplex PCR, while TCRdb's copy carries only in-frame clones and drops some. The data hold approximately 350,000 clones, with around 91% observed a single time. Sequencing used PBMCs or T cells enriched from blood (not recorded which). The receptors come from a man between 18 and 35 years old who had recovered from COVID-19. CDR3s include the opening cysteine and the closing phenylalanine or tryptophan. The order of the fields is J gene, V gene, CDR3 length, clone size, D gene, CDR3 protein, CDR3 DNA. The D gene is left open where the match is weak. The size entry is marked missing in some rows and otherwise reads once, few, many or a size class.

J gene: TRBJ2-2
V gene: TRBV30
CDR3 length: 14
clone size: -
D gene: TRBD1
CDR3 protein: CACRTGGRAGELFF
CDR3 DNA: TGTGCCTGTAGGACAGGGGGAAGGGCCGGGGAGCTGTTTTTT

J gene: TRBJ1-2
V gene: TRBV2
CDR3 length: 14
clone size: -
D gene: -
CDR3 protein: CASSGSFQGSGYTF
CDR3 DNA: TGTGCCAGCAGCGGATCCTTCCAGGGGTCTGGCTACACCTTC

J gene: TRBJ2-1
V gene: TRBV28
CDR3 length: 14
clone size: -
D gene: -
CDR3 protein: CASNQAGGLNEQFF
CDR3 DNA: TGTGCCAGCAACCAAGCCGGAGGGCTTAATGAGCAGTTCTTC

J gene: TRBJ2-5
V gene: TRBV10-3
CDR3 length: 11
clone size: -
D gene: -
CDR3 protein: CAISDRETQYF
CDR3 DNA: TGTGCCATCAGTGATCGGGAGACCCAGTACTTC

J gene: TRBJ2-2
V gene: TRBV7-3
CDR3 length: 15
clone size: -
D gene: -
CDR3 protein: CASGRGADNTGELFF
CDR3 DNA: TGTGCCAGCGGCCGTGGGGCAGATAACACCGGGGAGCTGTTTTTT

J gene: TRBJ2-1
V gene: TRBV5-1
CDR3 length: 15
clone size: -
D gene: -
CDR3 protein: CASSLEARMANEQFF
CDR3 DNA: TGCGCCAGCAGCTTGGAGGCTAGAATGGCGAATGAGCAGTTCTTC

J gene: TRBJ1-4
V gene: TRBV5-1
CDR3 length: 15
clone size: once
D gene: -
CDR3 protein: CASSVTGFANEKLFF
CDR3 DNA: TGCGCCAGCAGCGTAACAGGGTTTGCGAATGAAAAACTGTTTTTT

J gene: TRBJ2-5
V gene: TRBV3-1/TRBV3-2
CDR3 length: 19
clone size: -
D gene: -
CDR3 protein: CASSQRDTIAPRGQETQYF
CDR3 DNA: TGTGCCAGCAGCCAGAGGGACACAATCGCCCCAAGGGGACAAGAGACCCAGTACTTC

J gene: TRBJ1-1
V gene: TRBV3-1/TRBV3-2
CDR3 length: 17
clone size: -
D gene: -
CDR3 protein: CASSQEGADSGNTEAFF
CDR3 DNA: TGTGCCAGCAGCCAAGAAGGTGCAGACAGTGGGAACACTGAAGCTTTCTTT

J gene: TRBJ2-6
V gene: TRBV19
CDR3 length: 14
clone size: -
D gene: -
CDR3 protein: CASRDSSGANVLTF
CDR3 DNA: TGTGCCAGTAGGGACAGCTCTGGGGCCAACGTCCTGACTTTC

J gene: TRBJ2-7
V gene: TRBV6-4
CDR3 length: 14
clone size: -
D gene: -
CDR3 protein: CASSDTVQPYEQYF
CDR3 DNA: TGTGCCAGCAGTGACACAGTCCAGCCGTACGAGCAGTACTTC

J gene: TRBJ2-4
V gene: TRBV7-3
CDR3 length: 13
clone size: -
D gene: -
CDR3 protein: CASSLNLRGFQYF
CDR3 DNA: TGTGCCAGCAGCTTAAATCTGAGGGGGTTTCAGTACTTC

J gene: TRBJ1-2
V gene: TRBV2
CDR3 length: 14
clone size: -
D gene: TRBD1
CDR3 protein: CASRTGERRSGYTF
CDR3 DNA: TGTGCCAGCAGGACAGGGGAAAGAAGGAGTGGCTACACCTTC

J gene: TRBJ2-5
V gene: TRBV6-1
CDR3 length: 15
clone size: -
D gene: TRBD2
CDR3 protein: CASSEVGSGRETQYF
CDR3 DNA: TGTGCCAGCAGTGAAGTCGGTAGCGGGAGAGAGACCCAGTACTTC

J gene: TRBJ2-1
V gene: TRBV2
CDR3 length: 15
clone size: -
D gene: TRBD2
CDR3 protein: CASTPGSGGGGEQFF
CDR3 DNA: TGTGCCAGCACCCCGGGTAGCGGGGGAGGGGGTGAGCAGTTCTTC

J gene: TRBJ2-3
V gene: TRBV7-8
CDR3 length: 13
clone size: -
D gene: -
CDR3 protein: CASSRTAFNTQYF
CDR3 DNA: TGTGCCAGCAGCCGGACAGCGTTCAATACGCAGTATTTT

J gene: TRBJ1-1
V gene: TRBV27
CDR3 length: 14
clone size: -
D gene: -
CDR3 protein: CASSRTVSGTEAFF
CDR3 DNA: TGTGCCAGCAGTAGGACAGTCTCGGGGACTGAAGCTTTCTTT

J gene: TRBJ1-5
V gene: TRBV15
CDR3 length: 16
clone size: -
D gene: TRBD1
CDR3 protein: CATSEDRGYSNQPQHF
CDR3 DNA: TGTGCCACCAGTGAGGACAGGGGGTATAGCAATCAGCCCCAGCATTTT

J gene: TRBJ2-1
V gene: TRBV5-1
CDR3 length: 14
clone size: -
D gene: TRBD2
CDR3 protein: CASSRRETYNEQFF
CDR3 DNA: TGCGCCAGCAGTAGGCGGGAGACCTACAATGAGCAGTTCTTC

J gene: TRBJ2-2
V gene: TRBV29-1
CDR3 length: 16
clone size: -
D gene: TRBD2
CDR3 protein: CSVVVGTSGPTGELFF
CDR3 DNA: TGCAGCGTTGTAGTAGGGACTAGCGGTCCCACTGGAGAGCTGTTTTTT

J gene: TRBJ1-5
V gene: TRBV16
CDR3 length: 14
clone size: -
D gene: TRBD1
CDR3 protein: CASSLDRGFQPQHF
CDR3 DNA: TGTGCCAGCAGTCTGGACAGGGGATTCCAGCCCCAGCATTTT

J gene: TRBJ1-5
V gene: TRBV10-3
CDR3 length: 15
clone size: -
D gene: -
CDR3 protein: CAISESGGPQQPQHF
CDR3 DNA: TGTGCCATCAGTGAGTCGGGGGGGCCCCAACAGCCCCAGCATTTT

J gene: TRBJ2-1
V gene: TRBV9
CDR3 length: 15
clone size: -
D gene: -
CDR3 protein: CASSASGRSYNEQFF
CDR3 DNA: TGTGCCAGCAGCGCCTCGGGGAGGTCCTACAATGAGCAGTTCTTC

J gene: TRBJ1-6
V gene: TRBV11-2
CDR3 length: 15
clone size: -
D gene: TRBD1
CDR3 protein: CASSFGDRVNSPLHF
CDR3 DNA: TGTGCCAGCAGCTTTGGGGACAGGGTGAATTCACCCCTCCACTTT

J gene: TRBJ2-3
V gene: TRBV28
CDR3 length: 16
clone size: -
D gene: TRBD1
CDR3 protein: CASSLSGTGGKDTQYF
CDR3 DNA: TGTGCCAGCAGTTTGTCCGGGACAGGGGGCAAAGATACGCAGTATTTT

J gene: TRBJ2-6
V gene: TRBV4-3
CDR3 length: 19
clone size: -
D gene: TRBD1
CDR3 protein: CASSQDRDRELSGANVLTF
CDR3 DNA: TGCGCCAGCAGCCAAGACCGGGACAGGGAATTGTCTGGGGCCAACGTCCTGACTTTC

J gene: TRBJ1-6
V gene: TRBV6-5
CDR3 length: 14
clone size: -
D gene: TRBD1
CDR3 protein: CASKEQGANSPLHF
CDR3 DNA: TGTGCCAGCAAAGAACAGGGGGCGAATTCACCCCTCCACTTT

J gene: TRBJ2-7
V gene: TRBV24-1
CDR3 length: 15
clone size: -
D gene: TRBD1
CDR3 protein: CATSDSGQGNYEQYF
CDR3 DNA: TGTGCCACCAGTGATAGTGGACAGGGGAACTACGAGCAGTACTTC

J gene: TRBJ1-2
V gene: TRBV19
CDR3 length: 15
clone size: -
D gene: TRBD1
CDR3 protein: CASTPTGRGSGGYTF
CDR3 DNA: TGTGCCAGTACCCCGACAGGGAGAGGATCGGGCGGCTACACCTTC

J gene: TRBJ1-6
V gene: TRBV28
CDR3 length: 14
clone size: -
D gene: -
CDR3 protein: CASTTGERNSPLHF
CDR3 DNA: TGTGCCAGCACCACCGGAGAGAGGAATTCACCCCTCCACTTT

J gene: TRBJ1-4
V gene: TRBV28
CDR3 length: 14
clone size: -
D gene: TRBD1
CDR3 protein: CASRPGQGYEKLFF
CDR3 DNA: TGTGCCAGCAGACCGGGACAGGGGTATGAAAAACTGTTTTTT

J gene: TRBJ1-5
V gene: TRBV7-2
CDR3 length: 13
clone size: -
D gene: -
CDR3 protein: CASMGGSHQPQHF
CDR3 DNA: TGTGCCAGCATGGGGGGGAGCCATCAGCCCCAGCATTTT

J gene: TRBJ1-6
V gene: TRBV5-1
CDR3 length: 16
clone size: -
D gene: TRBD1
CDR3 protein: CASSAIGQGLNSPLHF
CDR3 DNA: TGCGCCAGCAGCGCGATCGGACAGGGCCTTAATTCACCCCTCCACTTT

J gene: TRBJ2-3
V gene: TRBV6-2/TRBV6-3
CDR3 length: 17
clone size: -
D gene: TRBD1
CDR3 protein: CASSYYPRTGSTDTQYF
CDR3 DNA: TGTGCCAGCAGTTACTATCCCCGGACAGGCAGCACAGATACGCAGTATTTT

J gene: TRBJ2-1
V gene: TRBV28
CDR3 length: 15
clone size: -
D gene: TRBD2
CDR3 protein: CASSSSGASYNEQFF
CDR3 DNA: TGTGCCAGCAGTTCAAGCGGGGCCTCCTACAATGAGCAGTTCTTC